One T cell receptor (beta chain) is described in this entry. The CDR3 is 17 amino acids. Trimming at V came to 6 bases and at J to 7 bases, leaving 15 bases not matched to a gene. Germline lookup yields CDR1 MDHEN and CDR2 SYDVKM. This sample was included in a study of Ad26.COV2.S vaccination and SARS-CoV-2 variants. TCRdb's copy holds only in-frame clones and misses some; the assay was immunoSEQ multiplex PCR. The sample has some 390,000 clones, 70% to 90% seen once; the top ten hold around 1.9%. Treatment meaning: 15 to 20 received Ad26.COV2.S at low or high dose, single or two shots; about 5 received placebo; per-sample allocation not given. Sampling was done on day 63 after the first vaccine or placebo injection.

The chain recombines TRBV28 with TRBJ2-1; 10 bases match TRBD2. This TCR derives from a person between 18 and 65 years old who received the Ad26.COV2.S COVID-19 vaccine or a placebo. This sample comprised peripheral blood, obtained in a trial of Ad26.COV2.S vaccine versus placebo. The CDR3 is CASRIRTSGGWGNEQFF. In DNA form, the CDR3 reads TGTGCCAGCAGGATTAGGACTAGCGGAGGCTGGGGGAATGAGCAGTTCTTC.